A selection of T cell receptor beta chains follows, all from one sample in a study of brain T cells in children with intractable seizures. The data were produced by immunoSEQ multiplex PCR, yet TCRdb's version contains in-frame clones alone and is incomplete. The data contain fewer than 150,000 clones, around 94% of them singletons. The sequences come from peripheral blood, collected at surgery. The source of these receptors is a boy in the first two years of life with hemimegalencephaly and intractable seizures. The CDR3 runs from the conserved cysteine through the conserved F or W. A D gene is named only where the DNA matches it firmly. Some rows mark clone size as missing; the rest say once, few, many or name a class of expanded clone.

len: 14
j_gene: TRBJ2-1
abundance: .
d_gene: TRBD1
v_gene: TRBV18
CDR3nt: TGTGCCAGCTCACGGGACAGCTCCTACAATGAGCAGTTCTTC
CDR3aa: CASSRDSSYNEQFF

len: 13
j_gene: TRBJ2-3
abundance: .
d_gene: .
v_gene: TRBV6-6
CDR3nt: TGTGCCAGCAGACGCGATCCCACAGATACGCAGTATTTT
CDR3aa: CASRRDPTDTQYF

len: 15
j_gene: TRBJ1-3
abundance: .
d_gene: .
v_gene: TRBV6-6
CDR3nt: TGTGCCAGCAGTTATTCGCAGGGAAATCGAAACACCATATATTTT
CDR3aa: CASSYSQGNRNTIYF

len: 16
j_gene: TRBJ2-5
abundance: .
d_gene: TRBD2
v_gene: TRBV9
CDR3nt: TGTGCCAGCAGCCCCCGCGGAGCGGGAGTACAGGAGACCCAGTACTTC
CDR3aa: CASSPRGAGVQETQYF

len: 11
j_gene: TRBJ1-4
abundance: .
d_gene: .
v_gene: TRBV2
CDR3nt: TGTGCCAGCAGTGAAGAGGGCGTTGGGTTTTTT
CDR3aa: CASSEEGVGFF

len: 16
j_gene: TRBJ2-3
abundance: once
d_gene: TRBD2
v_gene: TRBV28
CDR3nt: TGTGCCAGCAGTTTTGGCCGTCGAATCCGGGGGGAAGAGCAGTATTTT
CDR3aa: CASSFGRRIRGEEQYF

len: 13
j_gene: TRBJ1-2
abundance: .
d_gene: .
v_gene: TRBV6-5
CDR3nt: TGTGCCAGCAGTTCAGAGGGCGACTATGGCTACACCTTC
CDR3aa: CASSSEGDYGYTF

len: 12
j_gene: TRBJ1-2
abundance: .
d_gene: .
v_gene: TRBV6-4
CDR3nt: TGTGCCAGCAGTGGGCCAGGGAATGGCTACACCTTC
CDR3aa: CASSGPGNGYTF

len: 12
j_gene: TRBJ2-7
abundance: .
d_gene: .
v_gene: TRBV6-5
CDR3nt: TGTGCCAGCTTTGGGCGACTCTACGAGCAGTACTTC
CDR3aa: CASFGRLYEQYF

len: 16
j_gene: TRBJ2-2
abundance: .
d_gene: TRBD2
v_gene: TRBV28
CDR3nt: TGTGCCAGCAGTTCCCCCGGGACTAGATGGGCCGGGGAGCTGTTTTTT
CDR3aa: CASSSPGTRWAGELFF

len: 18
j_gene: TRBJ2-7
abundance: .
d_gene: TRBD2
v_gene: TRBV4-1
CDR3nt: TGCGCCAGCAGCCAAGATTGGAGGAGCGGGAGTGCGGGCTACGAGCAGTACTTC
CDR3aa: CASSQDWRSGSAGYEQYF

len: 17
j_gene: TRBJ2-1
abundance: .
d_gene: TRBD2
v_gene: TRBV7-2
CDR3nt: TGTGCCAGCAGCCCCCGATTTGGCCTAGCGGGTTACAATGAGCAGTTCTTC
CDR3aa: CASSPRFGLAGYNEQFF

len: 13
j_gene: TRBJ2-5
abundance: once
d_gene: .
v_gene: TRBV27
CDR3nt: TGTGCCAGCAGTTCAAACCGCCAAGAGACCCAGTACTTC
CDR3aa: CASSSNRQETQYF

len: 12
j_gene: TRBJ2-1
abundance: .
d_gene: .
v_gene: TRBV19
CDR3nt: TGTGCCAGTAGTCCCACGGGCCATGAGCAGTTCTTC
CDR3aa: CASSPTGHEQFF

len: 14
j_gene: TRBJ2-2
abundance: once
d_gene: .
v_gene: TRBV6-5
CDR3nt: TGTGCCAGCAGCCTCAAGCGGAAAACCGGGGAGCTGTTTTTT
CDR3aa: CASSLKRKTGELFF

len: 14
j_gene: TRBJ2-7
abundance: .
d_gene: .
v_gene: TRBV18
CDR3nt: TGTGCCAGCTCAGTTAAGACAGGTACCGACGAGCAGTACTTC
CDR3aa: CASSVKTGTDEQYF

len: 14
j_gene: TRBJ2-5
abundance: .
d_gene: TRBD1
v_gene: TRBV18
CDR3nt: TGTGCCAGCTCACCACCGGGCAGGGGGGAGACCCAGTACTTC
CDR3aa: CASSPPGRGETQYF

len: 14
j_gene: TRBJ1-2
abundance: .
d_gene: TRBD1
v_gene: TRBV7-3
CDR3nt: TGTGCCAGCAGCCCCAGACAGGGGAGGAATGGCTACACCTTC
CDR3aa: CASSPRQGRNGYTF

len: 14
j_gene: TRBJ2-2
abundance: .
d_gene: .
v_gene: TRBV6-5
CDR3nt: TGTGCCAGCAGCAGGGGTTGGAACACCGGGGAGCTGTTTTTT
CDR3aa: CASSRGWNTGELFF

len: 13
j_gene: TRBJ2-5
abundance: .
d_gene: .
v_gene: TRBV2
CDR3nt: TGTGCCAGCCTACCCGGACTCCAAGAGACCCAGTACTTC
CDR3aa: CASLPGLQETQYF

len: 13
j_gene: TRBJ2-4
abundance: .
d_gene: .
v_gene: TRBV29-1
CDR3nt: TGCAGCGTTGACAGGGGTCCTGGAAACATTCAGTACTTC
CDR3aa: CSVDRGPGNIQYF

len: 13
j_gene: TRBJ2-1
abundance: .
d_gene: .
v_gene: TRBV7-3
CDR3nt: TGTGCCAGCAGCCCCCCTGGATCCAATGAGCAGTTCTTC
CDR3aa: CASSPPGSNEQFF